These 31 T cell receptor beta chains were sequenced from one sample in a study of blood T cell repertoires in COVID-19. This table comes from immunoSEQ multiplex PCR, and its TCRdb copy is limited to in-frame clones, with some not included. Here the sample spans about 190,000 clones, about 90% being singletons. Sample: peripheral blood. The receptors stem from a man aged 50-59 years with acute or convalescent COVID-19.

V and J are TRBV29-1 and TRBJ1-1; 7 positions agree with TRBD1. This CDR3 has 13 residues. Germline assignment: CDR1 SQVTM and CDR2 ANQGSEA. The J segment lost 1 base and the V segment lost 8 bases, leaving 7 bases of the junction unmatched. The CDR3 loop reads CSSLGQANTEAFF. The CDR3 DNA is TGCAGCTCGCTAGGACAGGCGAACACTGAAGCTTTCTTT.

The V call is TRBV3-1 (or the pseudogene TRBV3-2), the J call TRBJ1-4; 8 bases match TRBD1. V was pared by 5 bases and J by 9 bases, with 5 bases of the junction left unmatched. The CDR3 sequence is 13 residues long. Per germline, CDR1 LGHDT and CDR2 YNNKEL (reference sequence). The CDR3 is CASSVTGGKKLFF. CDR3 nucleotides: TGTGCCAGCAGCGTTACAGGGGGGAAAAAACTGTTTTTT.

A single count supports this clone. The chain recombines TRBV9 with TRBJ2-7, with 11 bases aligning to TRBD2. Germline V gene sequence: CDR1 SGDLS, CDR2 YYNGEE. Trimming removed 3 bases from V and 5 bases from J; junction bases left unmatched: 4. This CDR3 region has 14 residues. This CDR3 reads CASSATSGSHEQYF. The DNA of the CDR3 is TGTGCCAGCAGCGCTACTAGCGGGAGCCACGAGCAGTACTTC.

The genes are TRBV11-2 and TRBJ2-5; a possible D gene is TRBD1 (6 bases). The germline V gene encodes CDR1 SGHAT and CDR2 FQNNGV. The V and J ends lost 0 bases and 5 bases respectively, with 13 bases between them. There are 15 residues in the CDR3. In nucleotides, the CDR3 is TGTGCCAGCAGCTTAGAGGAGTCGGACAGCGAGACCCAGTACTTC. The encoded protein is CASSLEESDSETQYF.

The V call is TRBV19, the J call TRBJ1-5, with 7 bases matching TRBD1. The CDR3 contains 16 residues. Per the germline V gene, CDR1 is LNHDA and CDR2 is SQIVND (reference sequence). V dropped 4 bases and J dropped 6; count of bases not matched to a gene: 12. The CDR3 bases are TGTGCCAGTAGTAGCCCCCGGGACAGCAAGCGTCAGCCCCAGCATTTT. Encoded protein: CASSSPRDSKRQPQHF.

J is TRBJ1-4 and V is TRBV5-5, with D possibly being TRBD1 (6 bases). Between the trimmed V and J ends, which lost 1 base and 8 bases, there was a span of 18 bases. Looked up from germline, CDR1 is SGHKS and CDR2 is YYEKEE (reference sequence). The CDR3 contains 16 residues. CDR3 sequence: CASSLPLDSRKEKLFF. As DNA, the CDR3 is TGTGCCAGCAGCTTGCCCCTGGACAGCCGTAAGGAAAAACTGTTTTTT.

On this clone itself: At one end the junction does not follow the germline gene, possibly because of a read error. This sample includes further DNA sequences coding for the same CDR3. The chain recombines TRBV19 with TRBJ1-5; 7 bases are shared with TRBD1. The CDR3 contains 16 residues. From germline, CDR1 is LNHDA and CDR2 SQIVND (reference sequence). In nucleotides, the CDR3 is TGTGCCAGCAGTATGAAGACAGGGTTAATCAATCAGCCCCAGCATTTT. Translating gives CASSMKTGLINQPQHF.

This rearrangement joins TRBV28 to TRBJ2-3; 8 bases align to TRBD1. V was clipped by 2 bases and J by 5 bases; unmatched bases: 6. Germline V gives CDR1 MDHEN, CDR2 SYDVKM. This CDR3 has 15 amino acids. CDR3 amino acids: CASSLQGAGGDTQYF. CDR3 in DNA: TGTGCCAGCAGTTTACAGGGGGCTGGAGGAGATACGCAGTATTTT.

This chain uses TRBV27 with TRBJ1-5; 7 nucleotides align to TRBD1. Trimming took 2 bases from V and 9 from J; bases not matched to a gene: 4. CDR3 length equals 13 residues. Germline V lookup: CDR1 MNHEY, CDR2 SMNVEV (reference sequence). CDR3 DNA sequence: TGTGCCAGCAGTTTACAGGGGGGAGGGCCCCAGCATTTT. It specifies CASSLQGGGPQHF.

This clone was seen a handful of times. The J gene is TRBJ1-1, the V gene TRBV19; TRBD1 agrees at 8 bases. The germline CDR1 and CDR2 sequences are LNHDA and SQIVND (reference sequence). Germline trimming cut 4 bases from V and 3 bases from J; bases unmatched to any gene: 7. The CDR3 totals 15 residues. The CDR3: CASSNGQGSYTEAFF. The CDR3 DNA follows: TGTGCCAGTAGTAACGGACAGGGCTCTTACACTGAAGCTTTCTTT.

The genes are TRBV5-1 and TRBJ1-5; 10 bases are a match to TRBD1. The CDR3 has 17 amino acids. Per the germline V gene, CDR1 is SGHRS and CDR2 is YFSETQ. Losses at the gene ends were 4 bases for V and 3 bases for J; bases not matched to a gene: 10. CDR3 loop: CASSRNPGQGNNQPQHF. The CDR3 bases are TGCGCCAGCAGCCGGAACCCGGGACAGGGGAACAATCAGCCCCAGCATTTT.

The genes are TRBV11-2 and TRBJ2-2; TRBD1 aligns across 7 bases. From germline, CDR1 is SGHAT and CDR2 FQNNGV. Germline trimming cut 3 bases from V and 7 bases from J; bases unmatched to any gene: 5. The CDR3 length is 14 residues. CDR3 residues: CASSLRGRGGELFF. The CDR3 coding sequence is TGTGCCAGCAGCTTGAGGGGGCGCGGCGGGGAGCTGTTTTTT.

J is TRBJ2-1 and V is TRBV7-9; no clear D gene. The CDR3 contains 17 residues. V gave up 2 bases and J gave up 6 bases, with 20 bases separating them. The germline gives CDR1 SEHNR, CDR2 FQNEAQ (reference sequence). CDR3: CASSLFQSVDTFNEQFF. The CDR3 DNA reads TGTGCCAGCAGCTTATTCCAGAGTGTTGACACCTTCAATGAGCAGTTCTTC.

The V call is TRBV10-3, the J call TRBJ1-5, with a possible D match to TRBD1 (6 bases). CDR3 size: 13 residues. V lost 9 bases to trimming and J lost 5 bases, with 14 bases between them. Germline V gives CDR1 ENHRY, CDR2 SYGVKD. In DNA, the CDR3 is TGTGCCATACAACAGGGAGCGGATCAGCCCCAGCATTTT. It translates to CAIQQGADQPQHF.

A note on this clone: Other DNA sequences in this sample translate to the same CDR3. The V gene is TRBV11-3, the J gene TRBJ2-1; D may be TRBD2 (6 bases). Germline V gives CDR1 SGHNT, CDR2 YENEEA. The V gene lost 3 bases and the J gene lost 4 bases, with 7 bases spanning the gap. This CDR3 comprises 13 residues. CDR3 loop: CASSLGGYNEQFF. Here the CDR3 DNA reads TGTGCCAGCAGCTTGGGGGGATACAATGAGCAGTTCTTC.

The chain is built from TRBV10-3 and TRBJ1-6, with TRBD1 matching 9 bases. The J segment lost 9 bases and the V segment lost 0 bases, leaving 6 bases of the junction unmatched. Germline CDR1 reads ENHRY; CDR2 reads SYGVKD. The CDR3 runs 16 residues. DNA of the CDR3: TGTGCCATCAGTGAGTCAATGGGACAGGGCGGTTCACCCCTCCACTTT. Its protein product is CAISESMGQGGSPLHF.

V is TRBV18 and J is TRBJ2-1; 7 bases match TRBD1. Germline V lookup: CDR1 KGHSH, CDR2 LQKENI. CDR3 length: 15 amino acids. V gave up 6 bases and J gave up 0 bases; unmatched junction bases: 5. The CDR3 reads CASSKTGISYNEQFF. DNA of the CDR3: TGTGCCAGCTCTAAGACAGGGATCTCCTACAATGAGCAGTTCTTC. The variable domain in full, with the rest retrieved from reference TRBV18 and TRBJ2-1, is NAGVMQNPRHLVRRRGQEARLRCSPMKGHSHVYWYRQLPEEGLKFMVYLQKENIIDESGMPKERFSAEFPKEGPSILRIQQVVRGDSAAYFCASSKTGISYNEQFFGPGTRLTVL.

The CDR3, as DNA: TGTGCCAGCGAACCTAGCGGGGGCACAGATACGCAGTATTTT. Translating it yields CASEPSGGTDTQYF. The rearrangement joins TRBV18 to TRBJ2-3, with 9 bases identical to TRBD2. V gave up 8 bases and J gave up 1 base; unmatched junction bases: 4. Germline CDR1 is KGHSH and CDR2 is LQKENI. The CDR3 is 14 residues long.

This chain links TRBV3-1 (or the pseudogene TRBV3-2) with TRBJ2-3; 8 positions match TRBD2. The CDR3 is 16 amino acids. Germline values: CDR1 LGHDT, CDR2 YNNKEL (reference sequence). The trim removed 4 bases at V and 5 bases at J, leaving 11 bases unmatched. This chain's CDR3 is CASSPDLTSVRDTQYF. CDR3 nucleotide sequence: TGTGCCAGCAGCCCCGACCTGACTAGCGTGAGAGATACGCAGTATTTT.

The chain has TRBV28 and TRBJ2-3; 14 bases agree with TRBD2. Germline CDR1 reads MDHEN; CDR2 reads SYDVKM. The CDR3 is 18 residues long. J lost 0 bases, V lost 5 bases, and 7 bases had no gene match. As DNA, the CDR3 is TGTGCCAGCAGTCCCGGGACTAGCGGGGGCTATAGCACAGATACGCAGTATTTT. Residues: CASSPGTSGGYSTDTQYF.

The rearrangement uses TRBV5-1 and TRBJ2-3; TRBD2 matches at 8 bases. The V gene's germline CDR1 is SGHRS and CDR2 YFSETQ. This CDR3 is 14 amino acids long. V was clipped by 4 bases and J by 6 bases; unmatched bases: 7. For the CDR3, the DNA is TGCGCCAGCAGCCTCGGACTAGCAGGGGATACGCAGTATTTT. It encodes CASSLGLAGDTQYF.

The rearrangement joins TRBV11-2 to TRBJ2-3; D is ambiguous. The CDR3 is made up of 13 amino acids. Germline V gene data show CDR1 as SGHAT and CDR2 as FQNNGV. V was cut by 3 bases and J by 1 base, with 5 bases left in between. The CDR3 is CASSFRGTDTQYF. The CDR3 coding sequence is TGTGCCAGCAGCTTCCGGGGCACAGATACGCAGTATTTT.

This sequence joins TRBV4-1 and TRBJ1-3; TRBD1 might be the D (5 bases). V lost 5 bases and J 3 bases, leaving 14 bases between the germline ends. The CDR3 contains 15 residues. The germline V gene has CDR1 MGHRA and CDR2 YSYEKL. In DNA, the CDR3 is TGCGCCAGCAGCGACACTCTCGGGGGTGGAAACACCATATATTTT. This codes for CASSDTLGGGNTIYF.

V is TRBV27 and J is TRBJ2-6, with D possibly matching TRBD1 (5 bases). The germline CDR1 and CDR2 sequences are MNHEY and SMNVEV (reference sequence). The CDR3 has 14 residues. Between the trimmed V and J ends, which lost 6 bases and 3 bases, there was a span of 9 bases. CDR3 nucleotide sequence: TGTGCCAGCAGAAGGGGTATTGGGGCCAACGTCCTGACTTTC. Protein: CASRRGIGANVLTF.

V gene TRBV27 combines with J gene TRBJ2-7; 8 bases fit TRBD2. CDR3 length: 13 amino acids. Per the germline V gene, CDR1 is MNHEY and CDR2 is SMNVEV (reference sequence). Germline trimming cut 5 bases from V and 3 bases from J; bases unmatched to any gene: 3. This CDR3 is CASSGTRGYEQYF. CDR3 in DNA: TGTGCCAGCAGTGGGACTAGGGGCTACGAGCAGTACTTC.

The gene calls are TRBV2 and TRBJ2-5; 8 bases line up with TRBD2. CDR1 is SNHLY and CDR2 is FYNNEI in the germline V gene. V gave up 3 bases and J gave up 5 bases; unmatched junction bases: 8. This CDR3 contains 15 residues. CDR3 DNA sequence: TGTGCCAGCAGTGACGCCAGGACGGGGGGGGAGACCCAGTACTTC. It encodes CASSDARTGGETQYF.

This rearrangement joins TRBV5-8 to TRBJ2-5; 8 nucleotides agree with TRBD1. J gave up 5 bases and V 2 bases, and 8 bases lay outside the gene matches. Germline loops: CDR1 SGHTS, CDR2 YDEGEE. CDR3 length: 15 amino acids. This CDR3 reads CASSFPSGGLETQYF. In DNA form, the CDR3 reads TGTGCCAGCAGCTTTCCTTCAGGGGGCCTTGAGACCCAGTACTTC.

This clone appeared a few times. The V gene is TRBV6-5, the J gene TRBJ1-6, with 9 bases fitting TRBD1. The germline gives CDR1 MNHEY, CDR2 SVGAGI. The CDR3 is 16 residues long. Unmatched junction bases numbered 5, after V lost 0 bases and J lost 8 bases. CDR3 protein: CASSYSSRTGDSPLHF. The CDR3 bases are TGTGCCAGCAGTTACTCGTCCAGGACAGGGGATTCACCCCTCCACTTT.

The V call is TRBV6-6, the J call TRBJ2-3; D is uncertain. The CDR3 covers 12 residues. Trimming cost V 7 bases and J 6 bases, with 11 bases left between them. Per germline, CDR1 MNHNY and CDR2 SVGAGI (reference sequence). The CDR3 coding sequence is TGTGCCAGCAACGCACCTAGGGATACGCAGTATTTT. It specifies CASNAPRDTQYF.

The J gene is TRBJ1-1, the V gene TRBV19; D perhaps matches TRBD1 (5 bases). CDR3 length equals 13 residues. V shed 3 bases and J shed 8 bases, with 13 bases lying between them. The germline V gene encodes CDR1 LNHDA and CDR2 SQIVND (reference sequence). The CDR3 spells CASSMGRIIEAFF. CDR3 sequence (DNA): TGTGCCAGTAGTATGGGGCGGATTATCGAAGCTTTCTTT.

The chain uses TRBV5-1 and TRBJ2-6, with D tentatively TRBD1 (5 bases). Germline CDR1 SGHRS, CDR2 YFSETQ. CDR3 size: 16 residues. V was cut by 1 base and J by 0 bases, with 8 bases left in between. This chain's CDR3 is CASSLPGNSGANVLTF. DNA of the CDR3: TGCGCCAGCAGCTTGCCAGGGAACTCTGGGGCCAACGTCCTGACTTTC. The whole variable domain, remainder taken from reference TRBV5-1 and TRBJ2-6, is KAGVTQTPRYLIKTRGQQVTLSCSPISGHRSVSWYQQTPGQGLQFLFEYFSETQRNKGNFPGRFSGRQFSNSRSEMNVSTLELGDSALYLCASSLPGNSGANVLTFGAGSRLTVL.